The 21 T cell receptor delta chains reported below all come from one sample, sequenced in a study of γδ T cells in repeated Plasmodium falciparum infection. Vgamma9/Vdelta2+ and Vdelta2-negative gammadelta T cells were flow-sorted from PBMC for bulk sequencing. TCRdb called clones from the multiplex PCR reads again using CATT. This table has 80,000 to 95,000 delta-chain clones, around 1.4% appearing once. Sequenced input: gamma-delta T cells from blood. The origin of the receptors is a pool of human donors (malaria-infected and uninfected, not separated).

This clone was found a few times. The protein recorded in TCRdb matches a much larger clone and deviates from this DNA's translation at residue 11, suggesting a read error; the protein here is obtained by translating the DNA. CDR3 nucleotides: TGTGCTGTTTTCTTAGCCTTCCTACCCCGGAGGATATGGTCATTGAGTACGGGGTACACCGATAAACTCATCTTT. It is translated as CAVFLAFLPRRIWSLSTGYTDKLIF. The chain has TRAV36/DV7 and TRDJ1; TRDD2 agrees at 9 bases. The V gene end was trimmed by 5 bases and the J gene end by 0 bases; junction bases not matched to a gene: 38. The CDR3 is made up of 25 amino acids. Germline V CDR1 and CDR2: VTNFRS, LTSSGIE (reference sequence). Together with reference TRAV36/DV7 and TRDJ1, the CDR3 gives the full variable domain: EDKVVQSPLSLVVHEGDTVTLNCSYEVTNFRSLLWYKQEKKAPTFLFMLTSSGIEKKSGRLSSILDKKELSSILNITATQTGDSAIYLCAVFLAFLPRRIWSLSTGYTDKLIFGKGTRVTVEP.

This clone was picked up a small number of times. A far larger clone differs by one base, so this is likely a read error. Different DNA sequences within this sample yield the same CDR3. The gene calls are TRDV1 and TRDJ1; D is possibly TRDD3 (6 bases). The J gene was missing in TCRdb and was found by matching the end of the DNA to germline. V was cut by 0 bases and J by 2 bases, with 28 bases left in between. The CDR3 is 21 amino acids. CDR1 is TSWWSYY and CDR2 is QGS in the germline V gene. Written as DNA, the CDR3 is TGTGCTCTTGGGGAACTAAAACTCCTCCGGGCTTGGGGGTTTAGGACCGATAAACTCATCTTT. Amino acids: CALGELKLLRAWGFRTDKLIF.

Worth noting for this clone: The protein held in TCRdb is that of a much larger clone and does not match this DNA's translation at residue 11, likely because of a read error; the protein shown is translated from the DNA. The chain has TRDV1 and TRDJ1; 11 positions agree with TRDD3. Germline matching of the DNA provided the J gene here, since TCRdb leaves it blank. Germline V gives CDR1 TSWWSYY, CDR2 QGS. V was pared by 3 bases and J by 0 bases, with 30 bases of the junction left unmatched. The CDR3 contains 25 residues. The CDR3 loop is CALGDSISSYARTGGYGPYTDKLIF. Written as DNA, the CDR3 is TGTGCTCTTGGGGATTCCATTTCTTCCTACGCACGTACTGGGGGATATGGCCCATACACCGATAAACTCATCTTT.

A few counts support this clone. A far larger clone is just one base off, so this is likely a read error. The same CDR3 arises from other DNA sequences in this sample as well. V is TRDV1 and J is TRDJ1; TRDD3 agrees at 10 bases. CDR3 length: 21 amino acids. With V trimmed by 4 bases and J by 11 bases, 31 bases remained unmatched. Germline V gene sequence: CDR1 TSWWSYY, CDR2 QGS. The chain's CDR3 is CALGARSPVWGRELGDLKLIF. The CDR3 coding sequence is TGTGCTCTTGGGGCGCGTTCCCCTGTTTGGGGCAGGGAACTGGGGGATCTTAAGCTCATCTTT.

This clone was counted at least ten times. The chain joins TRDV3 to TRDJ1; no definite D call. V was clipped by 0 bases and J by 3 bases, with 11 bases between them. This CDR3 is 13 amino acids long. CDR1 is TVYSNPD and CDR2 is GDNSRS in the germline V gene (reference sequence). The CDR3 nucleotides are TGTGCCTTTAGGGTGGGTGGCGCCGATAAACTCATCTTT. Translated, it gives CAFRVGGADKLIF.

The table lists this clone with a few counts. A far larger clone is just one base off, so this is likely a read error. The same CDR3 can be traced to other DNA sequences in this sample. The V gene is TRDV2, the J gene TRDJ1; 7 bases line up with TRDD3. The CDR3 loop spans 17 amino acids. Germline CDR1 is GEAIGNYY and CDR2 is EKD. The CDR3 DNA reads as TGTGCCTGTGACGCGATCGGGGGATTTAAGTACACCGATAAGCTCATCTTT. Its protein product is CACDAIGGFKYTDKLIF.

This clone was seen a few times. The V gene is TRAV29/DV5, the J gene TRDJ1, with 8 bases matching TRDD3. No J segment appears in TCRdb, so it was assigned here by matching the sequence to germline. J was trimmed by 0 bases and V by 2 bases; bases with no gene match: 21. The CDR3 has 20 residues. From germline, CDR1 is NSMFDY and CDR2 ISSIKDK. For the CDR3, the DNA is TGTGCAGCAAGGGCCCTACGGCTGGGGGACGGGGGGGGATACACCGATAAACTCATCTTT. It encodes CAARALRLGDGGGYTDKLIF. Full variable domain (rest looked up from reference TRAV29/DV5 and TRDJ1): DQQVKQNSPSLSVQEGRISILNCDYTNSMFDYFLWYKKYPAEGPTFLISISSIKDKNEDGRFTVFLNKSAKHLSLHIVPSQPGDSAVYFCAARALRLGDGGGYTDKLIFGKGTRVTVEP.

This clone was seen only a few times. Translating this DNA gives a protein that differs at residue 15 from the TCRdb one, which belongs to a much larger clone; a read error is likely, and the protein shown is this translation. The CDR3 region has the DNA TGTGCCTGTGGCAAACACTTCCTAATGAGGGGGATACGCTCCCAGGGTTGCACCGATAAACTCATCTTT. Its protein product is CACGKHFLMRGIRSQGCTDKLIF. The chain combines TRDV2 with TRDJ1, with 10 bases fitting TRDD3. TCRdb offers no J gene call, so here the DNA was matched to germline to obtain one. With 5 bases clipped from V and 1 base from J, the junction kept 30 bases outside the gene matches. The germline V gene encodes CDR1 GEAIGNYY and CDR2 EKD. The CDR3 runs 23 residues.

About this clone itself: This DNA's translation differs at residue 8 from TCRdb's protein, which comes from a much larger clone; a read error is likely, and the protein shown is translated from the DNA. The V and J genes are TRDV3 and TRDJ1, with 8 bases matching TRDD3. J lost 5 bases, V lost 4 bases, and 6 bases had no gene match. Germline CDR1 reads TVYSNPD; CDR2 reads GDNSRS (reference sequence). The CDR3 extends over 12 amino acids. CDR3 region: CASTYWGDKLIF. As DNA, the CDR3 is TGTGCCTCTACCTACTGGGGGGATAAACTCATCTTT. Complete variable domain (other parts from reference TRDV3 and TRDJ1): CDKVTQSSPDQTVASGSEVVLLCTYDTVYSNPDLFWYRIRPDYSFQFVFYGDNSRSEGADFTQGRFSVKHILTQKAFHLVISPVRTEDSATYYCASTYWGDKLIFGKGTRVTVEP.

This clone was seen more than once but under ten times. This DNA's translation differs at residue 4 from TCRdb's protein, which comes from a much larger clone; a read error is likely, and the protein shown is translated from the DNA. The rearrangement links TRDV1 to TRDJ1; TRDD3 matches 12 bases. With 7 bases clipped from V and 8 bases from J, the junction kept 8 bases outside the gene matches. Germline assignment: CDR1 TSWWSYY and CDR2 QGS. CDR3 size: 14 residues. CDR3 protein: CALVVTGGYWKLIF. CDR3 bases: TGTGCTCTTGTGGTAACTGGGGGATACTGGAAACTCATCTTT.

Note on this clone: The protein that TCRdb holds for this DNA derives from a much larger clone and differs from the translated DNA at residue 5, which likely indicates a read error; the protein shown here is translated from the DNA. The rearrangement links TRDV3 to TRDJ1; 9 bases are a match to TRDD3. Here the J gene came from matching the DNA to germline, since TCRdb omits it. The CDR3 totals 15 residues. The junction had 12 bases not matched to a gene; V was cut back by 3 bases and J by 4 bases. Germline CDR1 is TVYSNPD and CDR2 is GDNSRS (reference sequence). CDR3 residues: CAFVTQGGYRDKLIF. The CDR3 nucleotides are TGTGCCTTCGTAACCCAGGGGGGATACCGCGATAAACTCATCTTT.

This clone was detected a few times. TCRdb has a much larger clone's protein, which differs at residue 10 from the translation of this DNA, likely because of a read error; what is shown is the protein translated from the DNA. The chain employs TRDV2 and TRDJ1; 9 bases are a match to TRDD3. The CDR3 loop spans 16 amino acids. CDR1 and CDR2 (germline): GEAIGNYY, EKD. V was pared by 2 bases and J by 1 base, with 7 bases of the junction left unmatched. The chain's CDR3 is CACDKLGEQCTDKLIF. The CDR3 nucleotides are TGTGCCTGTGACAAACTGGGGGAGCAATGCACCGATAAACTCATCTTT.

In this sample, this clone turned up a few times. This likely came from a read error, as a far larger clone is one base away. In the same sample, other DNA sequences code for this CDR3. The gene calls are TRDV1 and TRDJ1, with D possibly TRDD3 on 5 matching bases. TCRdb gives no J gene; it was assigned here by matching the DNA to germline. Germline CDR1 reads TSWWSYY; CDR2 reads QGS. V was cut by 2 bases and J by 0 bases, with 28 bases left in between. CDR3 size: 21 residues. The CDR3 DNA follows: TGTGCTCTTGGGGAAGGGATGACTCGACGGACCTCCAGACGGTACACCGATAAACTCATCTTT. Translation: CALGEGMTRRTSRRYTDKLIF.

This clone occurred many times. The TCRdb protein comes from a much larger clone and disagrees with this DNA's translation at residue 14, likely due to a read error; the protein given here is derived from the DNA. CDR3: CAFSPGWGILRPLTF. The CDR3 nucleotides read TGTGCCTTTAGTCCAGGCTGGGGGATACTGAGGCCCCTGACCTTT. This chain connects TRDV3 to TRDJ4; 11 nucleotides align to TRDD3. The CDR3 runs to 15 residues. CDR1 and CDR2 from the germline V gene are TVYSNPD and GDNSRS (reference sequence).

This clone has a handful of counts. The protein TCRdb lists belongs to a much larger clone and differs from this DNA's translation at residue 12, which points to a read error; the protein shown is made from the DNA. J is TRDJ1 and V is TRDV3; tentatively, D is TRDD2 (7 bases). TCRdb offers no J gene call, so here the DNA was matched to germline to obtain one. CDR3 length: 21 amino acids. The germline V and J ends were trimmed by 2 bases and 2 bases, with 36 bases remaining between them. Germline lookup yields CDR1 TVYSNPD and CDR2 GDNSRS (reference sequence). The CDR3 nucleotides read TGTGCCTTTTCCCCAGTTCCTACATCTCGACTACCGGGGGACCTAACCGATAAACTCATCTTT. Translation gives CAFSPVPTSRLPGDLTDKLIF.

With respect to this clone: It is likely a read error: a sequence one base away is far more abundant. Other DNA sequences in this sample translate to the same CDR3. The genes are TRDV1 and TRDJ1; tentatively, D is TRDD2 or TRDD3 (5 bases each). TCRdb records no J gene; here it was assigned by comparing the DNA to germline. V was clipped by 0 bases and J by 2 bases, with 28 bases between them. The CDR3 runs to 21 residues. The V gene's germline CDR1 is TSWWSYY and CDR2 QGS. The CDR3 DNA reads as TGTGCTCTTGGGGAACTGGGCCTCCTCCTTCTTACGGGGAGGTATACCGATAAACTCATCTTT. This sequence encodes CALGELGLLLLTGRYTDKLIF.

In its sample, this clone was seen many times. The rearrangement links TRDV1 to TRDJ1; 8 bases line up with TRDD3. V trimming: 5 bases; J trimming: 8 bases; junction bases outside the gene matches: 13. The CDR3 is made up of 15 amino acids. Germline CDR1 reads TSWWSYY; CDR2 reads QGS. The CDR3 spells CALGKESGGPRKLIF. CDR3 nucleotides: TGTGCTCTTGGGAAGGAGTCTGGGGGACCCCGAAAACTCATCTTT.

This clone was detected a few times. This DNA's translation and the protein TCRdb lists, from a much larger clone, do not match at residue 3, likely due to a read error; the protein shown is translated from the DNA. The CDR3 protein is CAGDPVLGDTRVQSYTDKLIF. CDR3 coding DNA: TGTGCCGGTGACCCTGTACTGGGGGATACGCGCGTACAATCTTACACCGATAAACTCATCTTT. This rearrangement joins TRDV2 to TRDJ1; TRDD3 matches 13 bases. The CDR3 extends over 21 amino acids. The V gene's germline CDR1 is GEAIGNYY and CDR2 EKD.

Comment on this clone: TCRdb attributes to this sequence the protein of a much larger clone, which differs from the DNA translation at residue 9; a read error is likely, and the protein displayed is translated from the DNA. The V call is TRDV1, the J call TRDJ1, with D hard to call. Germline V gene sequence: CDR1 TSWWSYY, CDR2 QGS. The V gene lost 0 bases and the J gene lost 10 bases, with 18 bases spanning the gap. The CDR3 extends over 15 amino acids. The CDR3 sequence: CALGELLQPPMGLIF. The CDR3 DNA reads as TGTGCTCTTGGGGAACTACTACAACCTCCGATGGGACTCATCTTT.

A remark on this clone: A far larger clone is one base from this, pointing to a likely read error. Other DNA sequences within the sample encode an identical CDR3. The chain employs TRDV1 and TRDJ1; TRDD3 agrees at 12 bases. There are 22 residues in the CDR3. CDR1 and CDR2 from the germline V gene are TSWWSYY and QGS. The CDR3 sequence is CALGEWSWVDMTGGYPTHKLIF. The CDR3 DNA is TGTGCTCTTGGGGAATGGTCATGGGTGGATATGACTGGGGGATACCCCACCCATAAGCTCATCTTT.

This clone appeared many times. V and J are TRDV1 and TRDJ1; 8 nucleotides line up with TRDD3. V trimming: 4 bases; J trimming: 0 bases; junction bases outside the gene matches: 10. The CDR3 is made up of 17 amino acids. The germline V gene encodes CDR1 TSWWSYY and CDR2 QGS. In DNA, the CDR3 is TGTGCTCTTGGGGGACTTCGTACTGGGGGTTACACCGATAAACTCATCTTT. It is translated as CALGGLRTGGYTDKLIF.